A selection of T cell receptor beta chains follows, all from one sample in a study of T cells in Graves' hyperthyroidism and ophthalmopathy. In TCRdb, the multiplex PCR reads were re-called with MiXCR into one record per CDR3 protein. The table includes approximately 740,000 distinct CDR3 sequences, 12% to 15% detected once. Specimen: blood. The receptors originated from a woman younger than 35 with Graves' hyperthyroidism. CDR3s include the opening cysteine and the closing phenylalanine or tryptophan. D genes are given only for firm matches. Expanded clones are given a class, and other clones once, few, many or no size at all.

j_gene	v_gene	d_gene	abundance	CDR3nt	CDR3aa
TRBJ1-5	TRBV6-4	TRBD1	few	TGTGCCAGCAGTGAACGACAGGGGGTTCAGCCCCAGCATTTT	CASSERQGVQPQHF
TRBJ1-2	TRBV19	.	few	TGTGCCAGTAGCCTGTTAATGGACAGATATAAAGGCTACACCTTC	CASSLLMDRYKGYTF
TRBJ2-1	TRBV28	.	many	TGTGCCAGCAGTTTTTTACTACAGGGTATTGGGGATGAGCAGTTCTTC	CASSFLLQGIGDEQFF
TRBJ2-7	TRBV12-3/TRBV12-4	.	many	TGTGCCAGCAGTTTCCTCACGGGGCCCTACGAGCAGTACTTC	CASSFLTGPYEQYF
TRBJ2-3	TRBV11-3	TRBD2	many	TGTGCCAGCAGCTCAAGACTAGCGGGATTCACAGATACGCAGTATTTT	CASSSRLAGFTDTQYF
TRBJ2-7	TRBV6-2/TRBV6-3	.	many	TGTGCCAGCAGTTACTCCATAGACTCCTACGAGCAGTACTTC	CASSYSIDSYEQYF
TRBJ1-2	TRBV20-1	.	.	TGCAGTGCTAGGGCGGGCCAGCACCCAGCTAACTATGGCTACACCTTC	CSARAGQHPANYGYTF
TRBJ2-5	TRBV7-9	.	.	TGTGCCAGCAGCTTAAATTTTGGGGGGGAGACCCAGTACTTC	CASSLNFGGETQYF
TRBJ2-7	TRBV10-3	.	few	TGTGCCATCAGTGAGTCTCGGACTTACTCCTACGAGCAGTACTTC	CAISESRTYSYEQYF
TRBJ2-7	TRBV13	.	few	TGTGCCAGCAGCTTAGAGCGCGAGCAGTACTTC	CASSLEREQYF
TRBJ2-7	TRBV10-3	.	.	TGTGCCATCAGTGGGGGGCCGGGGTACGACGAGCAGTACTTC	CAISGGPGYDEQYF
TRBJ1-5	TRBV20-1	TRBD1	few	TGCAGTGCTTGGGGACAGGCCAATCAGCCCCAGCATTTT	CSAWGQANQPQHF
TRBJ1-2	TRBV7-9	.	many	TGTGCCAGCGGGCATTTGGAACCTATTAACTATGGCTACACCTTC	CASGHLEPINYGYTF
TRBJ2-4	TRBV6-5	TRBD1	many	TGTGCCAGCAGTTGGACAGGGAGTGACAGGGACATTCAGTACTTC	CASSWTGSDRDIQYF
TRBJ1-5	TRBV20-1	TRBD1	few	TGCAGTGCTAAAAAGAGGGACAGGGTCAATCAGCCCCAGCATTTT	CSAKKRDRVNQPQHF
TRBJ1-6	TRBV28	.	many	TGTGCCAGCAGTTTACTATTACAGGGAACGGGTAATTCACCCCTCCACTTT	CASSLLLQGTGNSPLHF
TRBJ2-1	TRBV20-1	TRBD2	many	TGCAGTGCTGAGGACCGGGAGGGGTGGGGCAATGAGCAGTTCTTC	CSAEDREGWGNEQFF
TRBJ2-7	TRBV7-9	TRBD2	many	TGTGCCAGCAGGTTGCAATTAGGACTAGCGGGGTCCTACGAGCAGTACTTC	CASRLQLGLAGSYEQYF
TRBJ1-1	TRBV19	.	.	TGTGCCAGTAGTATGATGGGGACGGGCACTGAAGCTTTCTTT	CASSMMGTGTEAFF
TRBJ2-7	TRBV19	.	many	TGTGCCAGTAGTCATCCCGGGACGGGCTCCTACGAGCAGTACTTC	CASSHPGTGSYEQYF
TRBJ1-2	TRBV12-3/TRBV12-4	.	many	TGTGCCAGCCTTGGGGAGGGCTACACCTTC	CASLGEGYTF
TRBJ2-7	TRBV7-9	TRBD2	.	TGTGCCAGCAGCTTAGCAGCGGGGTTCGACGAGCAGTACTTC	CASSLAAGFDEQYF
TRBJ2-1	TRBV24-1	TRBD1	few	TGTGCCACCAGTGGGAGGGACAGGGACTCTAATGTGCAGTTCTTC	CATSGRDRDSNVQFF
TRBJ2-7	TRBV7-8	.	many	TGTGCCAGCAGCTTAGGGGCCTCATCCGAGCAGTACTTC	CASSLGASSEQYF
TRBJ1-5	TRBV9	.	few	TGTGCCAGCAGCGTAGGTACCCGGTTCCTGGTACAGCCCCAGCATTTT	CASSVGTRFLVQPQHF
TRBJ2-1	TRBV27	TRBD2	many	TGTGCCAGCAGACGTGCTAGCGGGAGTTGGTACAATGAGCAGTTCTTC	CASRRASGSWYNEQFF
TRBJ2-5	TRBV6-2/TRBV6-3	.	many	TGTGCCAGCACTCGGCCCCGCTCAGGGAGGGAGACCCAGTACTTC	CASTRPRSGRETQYF
TRBJ2-4	TRBV6-1	.	many	TGTGCCAGCAGTTATAGCGGAGGGGCCAAAAACATTCAGTACTTC	CASSYSGGAKNIQYF
TRBJ1-1	TRBV6-1	.	many	TGTGCCAGCAGTGAAAGGAACAACTTAGCTTTCTTT	CASSERNNLAFF
TRBJ2-7	TRBV29-1	.	.	TGCAGCGTTGTGTCAGACACAGCCTCCTACGAGCAGTACTTC	CSVVSDTASYEQYF
TRBJ1-3	TRBV2	TRBD1	many	TGTGCCAGCAGGGGACAGAGCTCTGGAAACACCATATATTTT	CASRGQSSGNTIYF
TRBJ1-5	TRBV15	.	many	TGTGCCACCAGCAGAGACCCCACGGGGGGCTACAGCAATCAGCCCCAGCATTTT	CATSRDPTGGYSNQPQHF
TRBJ2-6	TRBV20-1	.	few	TGCAGTGCTCTACCGGGATTGTTCTTTCCTGGGGCCAACGTCCTGACTTTC	CSALPGLFFPGANVLTF
TRBJ2-7	TRBV7-8	TRBD2	many	TGTGCCAGCAGCTTAGTTGGGGGGGAGACCTACGAGCAGTACTTC	CASSLVGGETYEQYF
TRBJ2-1	TRBV7-9	.	few	TGTGCCAGCAGCTGGCCCGTGGATGAGCAGTTCTTC	CASSWPVDEQFF